The 28 T cell receptor beta chains below come from one sample, sequenced in a study of T cell repertoires in cytomegalovirus infection. Which antigens these TCRs recognize remains unknown. TCRdb redid the calling of the reads with MiXCR, one entry per CDR3 protein. Of about 770,000 distinct CDR3 sequences in the sample, about 29% were seen once. Sample: cultured CD8+ T cells from PBMCs, taken from culture after CMV antigen stimulation. The receptors originated from a human donor in good health (CMV status not recorded). Some clones in this sample may be carry-over from other donors' samples.

The CDR3 DNA is TGTGCCAGTAGGACTAACAGGGGGCGAGGAGGCTACACCTTC. It yields the protein CASRTNRGRGGYTF. The genes are TRBV19 and TRBJ1-2; 9 positions agree with TRBD1. The CDR3 runs 14 residues. Trimming removed 6 bases from V and 8 bases from J; junction bases left unmatched: 10. Germline lookup yields CDR1 LNHDA and CDR2 SQIVND (reference sequence).

This clonotype occurred a few times. This chain joins TRBV10-2 and TRBJ1-1, with TRBD1 matching 7 bases. Germline-derived CDR1 and CDR2 are WSHSY and SAAADI. The junction had 3 bases not matched to a gene; V was cut back by 6 bases and J by 5 bases. The CDR3 runs to 12 residues. Written as DNA, the CDR3 is TGCGCCAGCAGCGAGGGGGCAACTGAAGCTTTCTTT. It translates to CASSEGATEAFF.

There are a few counts of this clonotype. The chain has TRBV11-2 and TRBJ1-2; the match to TRBD1 covers 9 bases. The CDR3 extends over 14 amino acids. Germline CDR1 is SGHAT and CDR2 is FQNNGV. The V gene end was trimmed by 3 bases and the J gene end by 5 bases; junction bases not matched to a gene: 4. The CDR3 protein is CASSFTGTGYGYTF. The CDR3 bases are TGTGCCAGCAGCTTCACCGGGACAGGGTATGGCTACACCTTC.

The chain employs TRBV9 and TRBJ1-5; no reliable D call. Per the germline V gene, CDR1 is SGDLS and CDR2 is YYNGEE. The germline V and J ends were trimmed by 0 bases and 9 bases, with 10 bases remaining between them. The CDR3 consists of 13 residues. CDR3 nucleotide sequence: TGTGCCAGCAGCGTAGAAGTCGGAAGGCCCCAGCATTTT. This encodes CASSVEVGRPQHF.

There are a few counts of this clonotype. The genes are TRBV5-6 and TRBJ2-2; D is possibly TRBD2 (6 bases). The CDR3 consists of 13 residues. Deletions cut 0 bases from V and 10 bases from J, with 10 bases between. Germline assignment: CDR1 SGHDT and CDR2 YYEEEE. CDR3 DNA sequence: TGTGCCAGCAGCTTGGTCACGGGGGAGGAGCTGTTTTTT. The encoded protein is CASSLVTGEELFF.

This clonotype appeared many times. The chain has TRBV7-9 and TRBJ2-7; D is unresolved. CDR1 and CDR2 (germline): SEHNR, FQNEAQ (reference sequence). The CDR3 loop spans 12 amino acids. Trimming took off 2 bases at V and 4 bases at J, with 6 bases between the two ends. Written as DNA, the CDR3 is TGTGCCAGCAGCTTAACAACTTACGAGCAGTACTTC. It is translated as CASSLTTYEQYF.

To note about this clonotype: The CDR3 does not close with the conserved phenylalanine or tryptophan, likely indicating a read error. The CDR3 reads CASPGGLDTEAFC. The CDR3 DNA is TGTGCCAGCCCGGGGGGGTTGGACACTGAAGCTTTCTGT. The gene calls are TRBV2 and TRBJ1-1; a possible D gene is TRBD1 (5 bases). The CDR3 runs 13 residues. The germline gives CDR1 SNHLY, CDR2 FYNNEI. Trimming removed 8 bases from V and 3 bases from J, with 13 bases in between.

V gene TRBV7-2 combines with J gene TRBJ1-1; TRBD1 aligns across 9 bases. The germline V gene encodes CDR1 SGHTA and CDR2 FQGNSA. V lost 5 bases, J lost 8 bases, and 6 bases stayed unmatched. The CDR3 contains 13 residues. CDR3 sequence reads: CASSLRQGDEAFF. The CDR3 DNA is TGTGCCAGCAGCCTCCGACAGGGGGACGAAGCTTTCTTT.

A word on this clonotype: The junction departs from germline at one end; a sequencing error may be responsible. V gene TRBV4-1 combines with J gene TRBJ2-3, with 12 bases lining up with TRBD1. Germline V CDR1 and CDR2: MGHRA, YSYEKL. This CDR3 is 16 amino acids long. This chain's CDR3 is CASSQDEGQGADTQYF. CDR3 nucleotide sequence: TGCGCCAGCAGCCAAGACGAGGGACAGGGGGCAGATACACAGTATTTT.

At least ten counts were recorded for this clonotype. The chain recombines TRBV7-2 with TRBJ2-3; 9 nucleotides align to TRBD2. Looked up from germline, CDR1 is SGHTA and CDR2 is FQGNSA. Losses at the gene ends were 1 base for V and 2 bases for J; bases not matched to a gene: 13. This CDR3 comprises 19 residues. The CDR3 reads CASSLEWRGGAYPTDTQYF. DNA of the CDR3: TGTGCCAGCAGCTTAGAGTGGCGCGGGGGGGCCTACCCCACAGATACGCAGTATTTT.

The chain recombines TRBV7-6 with TRBJ1-1; perhaps TRBD1 as D (6 bases). The CDR3 runs 14 residues. Trimming left V 4 bases short and J 4 bases short, with 13 bases between. Germline V gene sequence: CDR1 SGHVS, CDR2 FNYEAQ. In DNA form, the CDR3 reads TGTGCCAGCAGCTCCGTCGGAGGGGGCACTGAAGCTTTCTTT. Its protein product is CASSSVGGGTEAFF.

The V call is TRBV7-2, the J call TRBJ1-2; D perhaps matches TRBD1 (5 bases). Trimming took 6 bases from V and 0 from J, leaving 23 bases between them. CDR1 SGHTA and CDR2 FQGNSA come from the germline V gene. The CDR3 extends over 18 amino acids. The CDR3 is CASRTYRGPRPSNYGYTF. In DNA form, the CDR3 reads TGTGCCAGCAGGACGTACCGGGGCCCGAGGCCATCTAACTATGGCTACACCTTC. Full variable domain (outside the CDR3, taken from reference TRBV7-2 and TRBJ1-2): GAGVSQSPSNKVTEKGKDVELRCDPISGHTALYWYRQSLGQGLEFLIYFQGNSAPDKSGLPSDRFSAERTGGSVSTLTIQRTQQEDSAVYLCASRTYRGPRPSNYGYTFGSGTRLTVV.

The chain carries TRBV28 and TRBJ1-1, with 7 bases lining up with TRBD1. V gave up 5 bases and J gave up 7 bases; unmatched junction bases: 10. CDR3 size: 14 residues. Germline V CDR1 and CDR2: MDHEN, SYDVKM. In DNA form, the CDR3 reads TGTGCCAGCAGTCTACCCCAGGGGGACTTTGAAGCTTTCTTT. It is translated as CASSLPQGDFEAFF.

Only a few counts were recorded for this clonotype. V is TRBV28 and J is TRBJ1-4, with 7 bases identical to TRBD1. The CDR3 length is 18 residues. Per germline, CDR1 MDHEN and CDR2 SYDVKM. J gave up 0 bases and V 5 bases, and 12 bases lay outside the gene matches. This CDR3 is CASSPDRDGVATNEKLFF. CDR3 bases: TGTGCCAGCAGTCCAGACAGGGACGGGGTTGCAACTAATGAAAAACTGTTTTTT.

This clonotype appeared once. The CDR3 loop reads CASSMGLEETQYF. The CDR3 nucleotides are TGTGCCAGTAGTATGGGACTAGAAGAGACCCAGTACTTC. The rearrangement links TRBV19 to TRBJ2-5, with 8 bases fitting TRBD2. Germline CDR1 LNHDA, CDR2 SQIVND (reference sequence). The CDR3 totals 13 residues. V was pared by 3 bases and J by 3 bases, with 0 bases of the junction left unmatched.

The chain combines TRBV4-2 with TRBJ2-3; 11 bases fit TRBD2. Unmatched junction bases numbered 4, after V lost 3 bases and J lost 2 bases. Germline CDR1 is LGHNA and CDR2 is YNFKEQ. This CDR3 comprises 16 residues. The CDR3: CASSQASGGPTDTQYF. The CDR3 DNA follows: TGTGCCAGCAGCCAGGCTAGCGGGGGGCCCACAGATACGCAGTATTTT.

This clonotype was observed many times. This rearrangement joins TRBV12-3 or TRBV12-4 to TRBJ1-5; D ambiguous. The CDR3 consists of 15 residues. V shed 4 bases and J shed 1 base, with 11 bases lying between them. The CDR3 loop is CASSSGYGSNQPQHF. The CDR3 DNA is TGTGCCAGCAGTTCGGGGTATGGGAGCAATCAGCCCCAGCATTTT.

The chain links TRBV7-4 to TRBJ2-7; 7 bases are a match to TRBD1. The V gene's germline CDR1 is SGHVT and CDR2 SQSDAQ. CDR3 length equals 17 residues. V dropped 6 bases and J dropped 3; count of bases not matched to a gene: 17. CDR3 loop: CASSPPIHRGGLYEQYF. The CDR3 bases are TGTGCCAGCAGTCCACCGATCCACAGGGGCGGACTCTACGAGCAGTACTTC. Using reference TRBV7-4 and TRBJ2-7 for the parts outside the CDR3, the full variable domain is GAGVSQSPRYKVAKRGRDVALRCDSISGHVTLYWYRQTLGQGSEVLTYSQSDAQRDKSGRPSGRFSAERPERSVSTLKIQRTEQGDSAVYLCASSPPIHRGGLYEQYFGPGTRLTVT.

This clonotype was found a few times. V and J are TRBV9 and TRBJ1-2; TRBD1 might be the D (6 bases). The CDR3 runs to 12 residues. Germline loops: CDR1 SGDLS, CDR2 YYNGEE. Trimming cost V 9 bases and J 6 bases, with 15 bases left between them. CDR3 sequence (DNA): TGTGCCACCTCAGCTCGGACAGATGGCTACACCTTC. It yields the protein CATSARTDGYTF.

The V and J genes are TRBV27 and TRBJ2-3; D gene unclear. Looked up from germline, CDR1 is MNHEY and CDR2 is SMNVEV (reference sequence). This CDR3 spans 13 amino acids. V lost 2 bases to trimming and J lost 5 bases, with 8 bases between them. Here the CDR3 DNA reads TGTGCCAGCAGTTTAAATATTTTAGATACGCAGTATTTT. Its protein is CASSLNILDTQYF.

The chain couples TRBV28 to TRBJ1-1; 9 nucleotides align to TRBD1. The CDR3 sequence is 16 residues long. V was clipped by 2 bases and J by 5 bases; unmatched bases: 9. The germline CDR1 and CDR2 sequences are MDHEN and SYDVKM. The CDR3 spells CASSLEQGAVYTEAFF. DNA of the CDR3: TGTGCCAGCAGTTTAGAACAGGGGGCGGTTTATACTGAAGCTTTCTTT.

There are a few counts of this clonotype. The chain's CDR3 is CASSYSSHGELFF. In DNA form, the CDR3 reads TGTGCCAGCAGTTACTCGAGTCACGGGGAGCTGTTTTTT. V is TRBV6-5 and J is TRBJ2-2; D call uncertain. This CDR3 is 13 amino acids long. Trimming took 0 bases from V and 7 from J, leaving 6 bases between them. Germline V gene sequence: CDR1 MNHEY, CDR2 SVGAGI.

The CDR3 loop is CASSWTGDYNEQFF. CDR3 nucleotides: TGTGCCAGCAGCTGGACAGGGGACTACAATGAGCAGTTCTTC. This rearrangement joins TRBV7-9 to TRBJ2-1; 9 bases line up with TRBD1. The germline gives CDR1 SEHNR, CDR2 FQNEAQ (reference sequence). Trimming removed 4 bases from V and 3 bases from J; junction bases left unmatched: 1. The CDR3 length is 14 residues.

This chain uses TRBV9 with TRBJ2-1; D could derive from TRBD1 or TRBD2 (6 bases each). From germline, CDR1 is SGDLS and CDR2 YYNGEE. The V end was cut by 3 bases, the J end by 10 bases, with 11 bases between. The CDR3 totals 12 residues. CDR3 protein: CASSGGGSEQFF. In DNA form, the CDR3 reads TGTGCCAGCAGCGGAGGGGGGTCAGAGCAGTTCTTC.

The sample holds a few counts of this clonotype. The chain couples TRBV7-9 to TRBJ2-7; perhaps D is TRBD1 or TRBD2 (6 bases each). Germline V gives CDR1 SEHNR, CDR2 FQNEAQ (reference sequence). CDR3 length equals 16 residues. CDR3 region: CAVEGGQGMVAYEQYF. DNA of the CDR3: TGTGCTGTGGAGGGGGGTCAGGGGATGGTGGCCTACGAGCAGTACTTC. The entire variable domain, with the rest obtained from reference TRBV7-9 and TRBJ2-7, is as follows: DTGVSQNPRHKITKRGQNVTFRCDPISEHNRLYWYRQTLGQGPEFLTYFQNEAQLEKSRLLSDRFSAERPKGSFSTLEIQRTEQGDSAMYLCAVEGGQGMVAYEQYFGPGTRLTVT.

The chain couples TRBV19 to TRBJ2-1; 7 bases are shared with TRBD1. The CDR3 has 13 amino acids. Germline CDR1 is LNHDA and CDR2 is SQIVND (reference sequence). J lost 8 bases, V lost 5 bases, and 6 bases had no gene match. CDR3 bases: TGTGCCAGTAGTCCCGGACAGGCCCATGAGCAGTTCTTC. Protein: CASSPGQAHEQFF.

This clonotype was observed many times. This sequence joins TRBV7-8 and TRBJ2-3; maybe TRBD2 (6 bases). The CDR3 contains 14 residues. Looked up from germline, CDR1 is SGHVS and CDR2 is FQNEAQ. Trimming removed 4 bases from V and 1 base from J, with 9 bases in between. The CDR3 nucleotides read TGTGCCAGCAGCTCTGGCGGGGGCACAGATACGCAGTATTTT. It encodes CASSSGGGTDTQYF.

The V gene is TRBV28, the J gene TRBJ2-7; TRBD1 matches at 9 bases. V trimming: 3 bases; J trimming: 6 bases; junction bases outside the gene matches: 3. Germline V gives CDR1 MDHEN, CDR2 SYDVKM. CDR3 length: 13 amino acids. CDR3 sequence: CASSLTGGREQYV. The DNA of the CDR3 is TGTGCCAGCAGTTTGACAGGGGGTCGCGAGCAGTACGTC.